This TCR beta chain came from a study of Ad26.COV2.S vaccination and SARS-CoV-2 variants. Germline V gene sequence: CDR1 ENHRY, CDR2 SYGVKD. The J segment lost 5 bases and the V segment lost 4 bases, leaving 4 bases of the junction unmatched. This CDR3 contains 16 residues. Noted treatment: about 20 received Ad26.COV2.S at low or high dose, single or two shots; roughly 5 received placebo; per-sample allocation not given. Day 63 after the first vaccine or placebo injection was the time point for sampling. Profiled with immunoSEQ multiplex PCR; TCRdb holds only in-frame clones, not every one. The sample has about 480,000 clones, 87% seen once.

The chain links TRBV10-3 to TRBJ2-1; 14 bases agree with TRBD2. Sequencing was performed on peripheral blood, taken in a trial of Ad26.COV2.S vaccine versus placebo. This clonotype was sampled from a person aged 18-65 years who received the Ad26.COV2.S COVID-19 vaccine or a placebo. As DNA, the CDR3 is TGTGCCATCAGTGGGAGACTAGCGGGGGGGAACAATGAGCAGTTCTTC. Protein product: CAISGRLAGGNNEQFF.